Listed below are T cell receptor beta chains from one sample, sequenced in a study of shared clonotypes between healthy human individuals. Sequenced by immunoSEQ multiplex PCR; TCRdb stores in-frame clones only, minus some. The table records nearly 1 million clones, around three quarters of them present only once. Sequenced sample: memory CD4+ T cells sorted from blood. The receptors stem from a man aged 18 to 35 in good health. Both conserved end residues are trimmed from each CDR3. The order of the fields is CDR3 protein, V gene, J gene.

CDR3 protein: ASSRTGESPLH; V gene: TRBV6-4; J gene: TRBJ1-6
CDR3 protein: ASSFDEKLF; V gene: TRBV2; J gene: TRBJ1-4
CDR3 protein: ASSDGQGMIWEKLF; V gene: TRBV7-2; J gene: TRBJ1-4
CDR3 protein: ASSPGQGSNTGELF; V gene: TRBV7-9; J gene: TRBJ2-2
CDR3 protein: ASSLGLQDTQY; V gene: TRBV11-2; J gene: TRBJ2-3
CDR3 protein: ASSADGGRNTGELF; V gene: TRBV5-4; J gene: TRBJ2-2
CDR3 protein: ASSHRGTDTQY; V gene: TRBV4-3; J gene: TRBJ2-3
CDR3 protein: ASSLEGSGVTSTDTQY; V gene: TRBV5-1; J gene: TRBJ2-3
CDR3 protein: ASSVYRGQGHQPQH; V gene: TRBV9; J gene: TRBJ1-5
CDR3 protein: ASSLFGDIQAGELF; V gene: TRBV5-1; J gene: TRBJ2-2
CDR3 protein: ASSPDTRYSPLH; V gene: TRBV7-9; J gene: TRBJ1-6
CDR3 protein: ASSLGGGAGGYT; V gene: TRBV7-2; J gene: TRBJ1-2
CDR3 protein: ASSMRGGSHTEAF; V gene: TRBV6-5; J gene: TRBJ1-1
CDR3 protein: ASGLVAGTAYEQY; V gene: TRBV12-5; J gene: TRBJ2-7
CDR3 protein: ASSIGSGTTYEQY; V gene: TRBV14; J gene: TRBJ2-7
CDR3 protein: ASSRNDLYNEQF; V gene: TRBV7-8; J gene: TRBJ2-1
CDR3 protein: ASSMGLQNTDTQY; V gene: TRBV11-2; J gene: TRBJ2-3
CDR3 protein: ASSLSVLGL; V gene: TRBV5-6; J gene: TRBJ2-1
CDR3 protein: ASLLRGANVLT; V gene: TRBV19; J gene: TRBJ2-6
CDR3 protein: ASSLVGRGTEAF; V gene: TRBV7-8; J gene: TRBJ1-1
CDR3 protein: ASSIGTSGSQETQY; V gene: TRBV7-6; J gene: TRBJ2-5
CDR3 protein: ASSYSVNYEQY; V gene: TRBV6-5; J gene: TRBJ2-7
CDR3 protein: ASSRRGATGELF; V gene: TRBV14; J gene: TRBJ2-2
CDR3 protein: ASSRDQTGTQY; V gene: TRBV7-8; J gene: TRBJ2-5
CDR3 protein: ASSSLGGSLYEKLF; V gene: TRBV28; J gene: TRBJ1-4
CDR3 protein: ASARGNSNQPQH; V gene: TRBV19; J gene: TRBJ1-5
CDR3 protein: ASSLGQWSSPLH; V gene: TRBV2; J gene: TRBJ1-6
CDR3 protein: AISAGTGVPTEAF; V gene: TRBV10-3; J gene: TRBJ1-1
CDR3 protein: ASSFEGGGFPPRSPLH; V gene: TRBV5-8; J gene: TRBJ1-6
CDR3 protein: ASSAGWGETQY; V gene: TRBV5-1; J gene: TRBJ2-5
CDR3 protein: SVRQITDTQY; V gene: TRBV29-1; J gene: TRBJ2-3
CDR3 protein: ASSPLGGPGSAQY; V gene: TRBV7-2; J gene: TRBJ2-7
CDR3 protein: ASTETRSSYEQY; V gene: TRBV27; J gene: TRBJ2-7
CDR3 protein: ASIPASGRWEQF; V gene: TRBV6-6; J gene: TRBJ2-1
CDR3 protein: ASSTTGGRDEQY; V gene: TRBV7-9; J gene: TRBJ2-7
CDR3 protein: ASSLVGAKGTYEQY; V gene: TRBV5-1; J gene: TRBJ2-7
CDR3 protein: SVVPAIGYT; V gene: TRBV29-1; J gene: TRBJ1-2
CDR3 protein: ATRGEVVQY; V gene: TRBV10-3; J gene: TRBJ2-7
CDR3 protein: ASSSGQGGSPLH; V gene: TRBV5-1; J gene: TRBJ1-6
CDR3 protein: ASSSRQGVDEQY; V gene: TRBV6-5; J gene: TRBJ2-7
CDR3 protein: ASSESTANSPLH; V gene: TRBV10-1; J gene: TRBJ1-6
CDR3 protein: ASSPGLQGNTGELF; V gene: TRBV18; J gene: TRBJ2-2
CDR3 protein: ASRGGADTEAF; V gene: TRBV28; J gene: TRBJ1-1
CDR3 protein: ASSSSGTGGGYGYT; V gene: TRBV27; J gene: TRBJ1-2
CDR3 protein: ASREFGSTDTQY; V gene: TRBV6-1; J gene: TRBJ2-3
CDR3 protein: ASSAIAGSSYNEQF; V gene: TRBV7-9; J gene: TRBJ2-1
CDR3 protein: AWRGRTSSIAKNIQY; V gene: TRBV30; J gene: TRBJ2-4
CDR3 protein: ASSESGTGTYEQY; V gene: TRBV6-1; J gene: TRBJ2-7
CDR3 protein: ASSLRGVGSPLH; V gene: TRBV27; J gene: TRBJ1-6